This T cell receptor (beta chain) appears in the sequencing data of a study of cytomegalovirus exposure and HLA in healthy donors. About the study: HLA-typed donors contributed about 85 million unique TCRs, which were held in an early data release.

There are 14 residues in the CDR3. Germline V CDR1 and CDR2: LNHNV, YYDKDF (reference sequence). The V and J ends lost 5 bases and 5 bases respectively, with 16 bases between them. The PCR made use of 60 Vbeta and 13 Jbeta primers. Produced via immunoSEQ multiplex PCR; TCRdb's table is partial and in-frame only. The sample yields around 150,000 clones, around 79% seen once. Whole-study findings and limits: Cytomegalovirus association was assigned to approximately 160 TCR beta chains.

With respect to this clone: No antigen is known for it.

The receptor's source is a man in his forties in good health and CMV-seronegative. Material: PBMCs. This chain connects TRBV15 to TRBJ2-7; D is possibly TRBD2 (6 bases). Here the CDR3 reads CATSAGQISHEQYF. The CDR3 coding sequence is TGTGCCACCAGCGCGGGGCAGATCAGCCACGAGCAGTACTTC.